Listed below are T cell receptor beta chains from one sample, sequenced in a study of CD8+ T cells in alopecia areata. This table comes from immunoSEQ multiplex PCR, and its TCRdb copy is limited to in-frame clones, with some not included. Altogether 90,000 to 100,000 clones are present, approximately 60% being singletons, with the ten largest covering about 16%. Here the sequenced sample was CD8+ T cells sorted from blood, taken at week 4, from a patient treated with tofacitinib. These receptors originate from a human donor with alopecia areata. Each CDR3 is given with its conserved first and last residue. Each record gives: D gene, J gene, clone size, V gene, CDR3 protein. D genes are given only for firm matches. A row's size may be missing; if present it is once, few, many or a size class.

TRBD1 | TRBJ2-7 | - | TRBV27 | CASSFGTGAYEQYF
TRBD1 | TRBJ2-5 | - | TRBV4-3 | CASSQEVTGGASMEETQYF
TRBD2 | TRBJ2-2 | - | TRBV5-1 | CASSLASGSTGELFF
- | TRBJ2-1 | few | TRBV5-1 | CASSFFGDPYNEQFF
- | TRBJ2-2 | - | TRBV7-8 | CAIRGPSPVTGELFF
TRBD2 | TRBJ2-3 | - | TRBV7-9 | CASSGTKAGAIDTQYF
- | TRBJ2-3 | - | TRBV30 | CAWEPGDTQYF
TRBD1 | TRBJ2-6 | - | TRBV7-9 | CASGTRSGQASSGANVLTF
- | TRBJ2-2 | - | TRBV6-4 | CASSYLDTGELFF
- | TRBJ1-1 | - | TRBV25-1 | CASRSRTDDEAFF